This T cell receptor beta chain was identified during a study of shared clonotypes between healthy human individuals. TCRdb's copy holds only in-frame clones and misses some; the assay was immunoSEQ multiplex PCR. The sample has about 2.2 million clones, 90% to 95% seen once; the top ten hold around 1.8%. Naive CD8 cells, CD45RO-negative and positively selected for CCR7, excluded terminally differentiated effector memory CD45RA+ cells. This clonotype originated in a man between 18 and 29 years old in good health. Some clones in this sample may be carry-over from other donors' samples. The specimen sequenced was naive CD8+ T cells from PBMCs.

The CDR3 sequence: CASSPGLYLERNTGELFF. DNA of the CDR3: TGTGCCAGCAGTCCGGGGCTATATCTAGAGCGGAACACCGGGGAGCTGTTTTTT. The chain has TRBV27 and TRBJ2-2; D could derive from TRBD1 or TRBD2 (5 bases each). Germline assignment: CDR1 MNHEY and CDR2 SMNVEV (reference sequence). The CDR3 has 18 amino acids. The ends were cut back, 5 bases at V and 1 base at J, with 20 bases in the middle.